What follows are 16 T cell receptor beta chains derived from one specimen sequenced in a study of cytotoxic CD8 clonotypes in ibrutinib-treated CLL. Method: immunoSEQ multiplex PCR; TCRdb's copy keeps in-frame clones and lacks some. The profile shows approximately 320,000 clones, roughly 70% of them singletons. The specimen comprised PBMCs, sampled after 36 months of ibrutinib treatment. These receptors came from a human donor with chronic lymphocytic leukemia.

This clone is a singleton in its sample. The chain couples TRBV9 to TRBJ2-7; 12 bases are a match to TRBD2. After removal of 0 bases from V and 5 bases from J, the junction contained 3 bases not matched to a gene. The CDR3 length is 15 residues. The germline gives CDR1 SGDLS, CDR2 YYNGEE. The CDR3 DNA follows: TGTGCCAGCAGCGTAGTTCCTAGCGGGAGGGACGAGCAGTACTTC. Amino acid sequence: CASSVVPSGRDEQYF.

This rearrangement joins TRBV9 to TRBJ2-3, with a weak D call TRBD2 (7 bases). V gave up 5 bases and J gave up 6 bases, with 19 bases separating them. The CDR3 runs 15 residues. Germline values: CDR1 SGDLS, CDR2 YYNGEE. CDR3 DNA: TGTGCCAGCAGTGCACTCGCGGGGGCGGAGGATACGCAGTATTTT. This encodes CASSALAGAEDTQYF.

The V call is TRBV7-6, the J call TRBJ1-6; 11 nucleotides agree with TRBD1. This CDR3 comprises 15 residues. Germline V gene data show CDR1 as SGHVS and CDR2 as FNYEAQ. The trim removed 5 bases at V and 7 bases at J, leaving 4 bases unmatched. CDR3 bases: TGTGCCAGCAGCCCCTGGGACAGGGGGAATTCACCCCTCCACTTT. Amino acid sequence: CASSPWDRGNSPLHF.

This clone was observed once. This chain links TRBV7-2 with TRBJ2-3; 9 nucleotides match TRBD2. The CDR3 has 15 amino acids. Trimming removed 2 bases from V and 5 bases from J; junction bases left unmatched: 5. Germline V gives CDR1 SGHTA, CDR2 FQGNSA. CDR3 sequence: CASSLIGGGGDTQYF. CDR3 bases: TGTGCCAGCAGCTTAATAGGCGGGGGGGGAGATACGCAGTATTTT.

This clone occurred once. The chain carries TRBV28 and TRBJ1-1; D gene uncertain. The CDR3 is made up of 18 amino acids. The germline CDR1 and CDR2 sequences are MDHEN and SYDVKM. V gave up 5 bases and J gave up 6 bases, with 28 bases separating them. In DNA, the CDR3 is TGTGCCAGCAGTATTACTTTAGCTTATAGAGAAGGAACCCCTGAAGCTTTCTTT. Its protein product is CASSITLAYREGTPEAFF.

The chain joins TRBV19 to TRBJ1-2; a weak D match, TRBD1 (6 bases). The germline CDR1 and CDR2 sequences are LNHDA and SQIVND (reference sequence). CDR3 size: 14 residues. V was pared by 3 bases and J by 7 bases, with 15 bases between. CDR3 bases: TGTGCCAGTAGTATCGGGGGCCCCCTCGTTGGCTACACCTTC. Translation gives CASSIGGPLVGYTF. Using reference TRBV19 and TRBJ1-2 for the parts outside the CDR3, the full variable domain is DGGITQSPKYLFRKEGQNVTLSCEQNLNHDAMYWYRQDPGQGLRLIYYSQIVNDFQKGDIAEGYSVSREKKESFPLTVTSAQKNPTAFYLCASSIGGPLVGYTFGSGTRLTVV.

The chain joins TRBV7-9 to TRBJ2-1; D may correspond to TRBD1 or TRBD2 (5 bases each). The length of the CDR3 is 13 residues. V was shortened by 0 bases and J by 9 bases, with 9 bases between the two germline ends. Germline values: CDR1 SEHNR, CDR2 FQNEAQ (reference sequence). In DNA form, the CDR3 reads TGTGCCAGCAGCTTAGCGTCGGGGACTGAGCAGTTCTTC. Amino acid sequence: CASSLASGTEQFF.

This sequence joins TRBV7-9 and TRBJ2-5, with D tentatively TRBD2 (6 bases). This CDR3 is built from 11 residues. V lost 4 bases and J 13 bases, leaving 13 bases between the germline ends. Germline V CDR1 and CDR2: SEHNR, FQNEAQ (reference sequence). The CDR3 region is CASSWGTERYF. The CDR3 region has the DNA TGTGCCAGCAGCTGGGGGACTGAACGGTACTTC.

This clone was detected only a few times. The chain carries TRBV7-9 and TRBJ2-5; no clear D. Germline CDR1 and CDR2: SEHNR and FQNEAQ (reference sequence). Trimming removed 1 base at V and 10 bases at J, with 4 bases between. The CDR3 has 10 residues. CDR3 in amino acids: CASSLVDQYF. In nucleotides, the CDR3 is TGTGCCAGCAGCTTAGTGGACCAGTACTTC.

V gene TRBV5-4 combines with J gene TRBJ2-1; 9 bases align to TRBD1. Trimming cost V 4 bases and J 6 bases; bases outside gene matches: 11. From germline, CDR1 is SGHNT and CDR2 YYREEE (reference sequence). The CDR3 is made up of 16 amino acids. In DNA form, the CDR3 reads TGTGCCAGCAGCCCCCTTCGACAGGGGGGCTCCAATGAGCAGTTCTTC. Translated, it gives CASSPLRQGGSNEQFF. Drawing the rest from reference TRBV5-4 and TRBJ2-1, the complete variable domain is ETGVTQSPTHLIKTRGQQVTLRCSSQSGHNTVSWYQQALGQGPQFIFQYYREEENGRGNFPPRFSGLQFPNYSSELNVNALELDDSALYLCASSPLRQGGSNEQFFGPGTRLTVL.

This chain connects TRBV7-8 to TRBJ2-1; TRBD1 aligns across 9 bases. CDR1 and CDR2 (germline): SGHVS, FQNEAQ. V shed 5 bases and J 2 bases; nucleotides not matched to a gene: 4. The CDR3 loop spans 15 amino acids. The CDR3 protein is CASSPDRGTYNEQFF. In DNA, the CDR3 is TGTGCCAGCAGCCCGGACAGGGGTACCTACAATGAGCAGTTCTTC.

The chain links TRBV5-1 to TRBJ2-1, with unresolved D. Germline CDR1 and CDR2: SGHRS and YFSETQ. The CDR3 covers 13 residues. Trimming stripped 0 bases from V and 7 bases from J, with 8 bases between. In DNA form, the CDR3 reads TGCGCCAGCAGCTTGGGGTTGATGAATGAGCAGTTCTTC. Translation gives CASSLGLMNEQFF.

The CDR3 nucleotides read TGTGCCAGCAGTGAAGCTAAGGGGACTGTTCGAACGCGCGAGCAGTACTTC. It translates to CASSEAKGTVRTREQYF. The chain joins TRBV6-1 to TRBJ2-7; maybe TRBD2 (6 bases). Trimming removed 0 bases from V and 6 bases from J, with 21 bases in between. This CDR3 contains 17 residues. Germline CDR1 MNHNS, CDR2 SASEGT.

The V gene is TRBV4-1, the J gene TRBJ2-6, with TRBD2 identical over 10 bases. Germline CDR1 is MGHRA and CDR2 is YSYEKL. The trim removed 0 bases at V and 0 bases at J, leaving 5 bases unmatched. The CDR3 totals 19 residues. The DNA of the CDR3 is TGCGCCAGCAGCCAAGAATGGACTAGCGGTGGCTCTGGGGCCAACGTCCTGACTTTC. Encoded protein: CASSQEWTSGGSGANVLTF.

This chain connects TRBV9 to TRBJ1-1; maybe TRBD1 (6 bases). Trimming left V 0 bases short and J 6 bases short, with 15 bases between. The CDR3 is 15 amino acids. CDR1 SGDLS and CDR2 YYNGEE come from the germline V gene. The CDR3: CASSVVGGAGSEAFF. Here the CDR3 DNA reads TGTGCCAGCAGCGTAGTTGGGGGCGCAGGGTCTGAAGCTTTCTTT.

This clone was detected a few times. This chain links TRBV28 with TRBJ1-1; D gene unclear. The V and J ends lost 3 bases and 4 bases respectively, with 9 bases between them. CDR3 length equals 13 residues. Germline-derived CDR1 and CDR2 are MDHEN and SYDVKM. The CDR3 DNA sequence: TGTGCCAGCAGTTTCGGACCCTTCACTGAAGCTTTCTTT. It encodes CASSFGPFTEAFF.